The following is a TCR beta chain sequence with its context. What it binds is unknown. Naive-designated CD8 cells lacked CD45RO, were positively enriched for CCR7, and omitted terminally differentiated effector memory CD45RA+ cells. The CDR3 contains 13 residues. The ends lost 7 bases at V and 6 bases at J; junction bases unmatched: 8. Per the germline V gene, CDR1 is MDHEN and CDR2 is SYDVKM. The method was immunoSEQ multiplex PCR; TCRdb's version includes in-frame clones alone and lacks a portion of them. This sample has about 2.1 million clones, with about 93% found just once. The data were taken from a study of shared clonotypes between healthy human individuals. Whole-study findings and limits: Tissue TCR repertoires likely differ from these blood-only repertoires. Rarefaction exposed incomplete sorted-subset sequencing despite large depth.

The receptor was derived from a man aged 18 to 35 in good health. Some clones in this sample may be carry-over from other donors' samples. Material: naive CD8+ T cells from PBMCs. The rearrangement joins TRBV28 to TRBJ1-1; the match to TRBD1 covers 7 bases. CDR3 DNA: TGTGCCAGCACCATGCAGGGGGGCGCTGAAGCTTTCTTT. Translating it yields CASTMQGGAEAFF.